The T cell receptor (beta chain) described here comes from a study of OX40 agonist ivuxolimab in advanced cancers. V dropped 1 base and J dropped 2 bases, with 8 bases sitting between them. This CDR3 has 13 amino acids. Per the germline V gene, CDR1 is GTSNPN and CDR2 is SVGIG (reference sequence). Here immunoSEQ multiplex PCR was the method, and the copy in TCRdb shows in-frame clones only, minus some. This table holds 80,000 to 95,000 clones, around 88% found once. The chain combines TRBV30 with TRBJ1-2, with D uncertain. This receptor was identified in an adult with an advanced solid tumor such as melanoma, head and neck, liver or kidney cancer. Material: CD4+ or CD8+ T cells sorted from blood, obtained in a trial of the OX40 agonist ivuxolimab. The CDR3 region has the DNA TGTGCCTGGAGTGCGCAGCCCAACTATGGCTACACCTTC. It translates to CAWSAQPNYGYTF.